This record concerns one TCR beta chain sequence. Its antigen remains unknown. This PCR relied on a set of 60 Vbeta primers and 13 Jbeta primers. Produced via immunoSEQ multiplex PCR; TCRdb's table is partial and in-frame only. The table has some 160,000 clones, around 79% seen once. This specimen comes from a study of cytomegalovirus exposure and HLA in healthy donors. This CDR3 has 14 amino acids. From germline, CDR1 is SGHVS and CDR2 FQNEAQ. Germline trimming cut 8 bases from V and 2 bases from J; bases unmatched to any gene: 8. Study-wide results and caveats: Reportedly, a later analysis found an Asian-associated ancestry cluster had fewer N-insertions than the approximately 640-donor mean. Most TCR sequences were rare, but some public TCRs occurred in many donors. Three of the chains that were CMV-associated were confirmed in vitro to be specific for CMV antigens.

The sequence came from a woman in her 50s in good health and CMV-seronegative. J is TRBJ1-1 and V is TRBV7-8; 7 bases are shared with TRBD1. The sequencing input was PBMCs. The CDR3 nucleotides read TGTGCCAGCTGTCCGGACAGGCTAAACACTGAAGCTTTCTTT. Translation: CASCPDRLNTEAFF.